This section outlines one T cell receptor (beta chain) sequence together with its context. The data belong to a study of blood T cell repertoires in COVID-19. Study-level background: PBMCs, B-cell-depleted T cells, or T cells provided the cDNA or gDNA that made up the material.

TCRdb keeps only in-frame clones here, not all; method: immunoSEQ multiplex PCR. The sample holds almost 100,000 clones, around 86% seen once. The sequence derives from a man aged 50 or older with acute or convalescent COVID-19. The material sequenced was peripheral blood.

CDR3 sequence (DNA): TGTGCCAGCAGCTTGGATTGGAGGAATAATTCACCCCTCCACTTT. Protein: CASSLDWRNNSPLHF. The genes are TRBV5-5 and TRBJ1-6; no clear D gene. V was cut by 0 bases and J by 5 bases, with 9 bases left in between. In germline, CDR1 is SGHKS, CDR2 YYEKEE (reference sequence). This CDR3 is built from 15 residues.